Below are 8 T cell receptor beta chains sequenced from a single sample in a study of technical replicates of blood from a handful of donors (dated by TCRdb to about 2017). The protocol used for the library was the immunoSEQ multiplex PCR assay. The immuneACCESS repertoire file appears here via TCRdb, limited to in-frame rearrangements. These files lack a portion of the clones; in checked studies, under half of the deficit traces to unresolved V genes, and the cause of the others is not known. For this sample the table gives 76,000 or so clones, of which about 91% were detected only once. Jointly, the top ten make up 0.25% of the sample. Input material: T cells isolated from PBMCs. The receptor set was obtained from a human donor in good health.

V and J are TRBV6-5 and TRBJ2-7; 7 nucleotides line up with TRBD2. V lost 0 bases and J lost 2; bases outside the gene matches: 7. The CDR3 is 16 residues long. Germline V gene lookup returns CDR1 MNHEY and CDR2 SVGAGI. The CDR3 here is CASSYSLGGRTYEQYF. CDR3 DNA: TGTGCCAGCAGTTACTCCTTGGGGGGGAGAACCTACGAGCAGTACTTC.

The chain links TRBV7-9 to TRBJ1-3, with TRBD1 matching 9 bases. J lost 2 bases, V lost 4 bases, and 12 bases had no gene match. Germline V gene sequence: CDR1 SEHNR, CDR2 FQNEAQ (reference sequence). The CDR3 spans 18 residues. CDR3 region: CASSYGATGGSTGNTIYF. CDR3 coding DNA: TGTGCCAGCAGCTACGGAGCCACAGGGGGCTCAACTGGAAACACCATATATTTT. The complete variable domain, with remaining parts taken from reference TRBV7-9 and TRBJ1-3, reads DTGVSQNPRHKITKRGQNVTFRCDPISEHNRLYWYRQTLGQGPEFLTYFQNEAQLEKSRLLSDRFSAERPKGSFSTLEIQRTEQGDSAMYLCASSYGATGGSTGNTIYFGEGSWLTVV.

V is TRBV5-1 and J is TRBJ1-2; 11 nucleotides line up with TRBD1. V trimming: 2 bases; J trimming: 6 bases; junction bases outside the gene matches: 3. The CDR3 runs 14 residues. CDR1 is SGHRS and CDR2 is YFSETQ in the germline V gene. The CDR3 DNA sequence: TGCGCCAGCAGCTTTGGACAGGGGGCAGATGGCTACACCTTC. Amino acids: CASSFGQGADGYTF.

The rearrangement links TRBV5-1 to TRBJ1-1; a possible D gene is TRBD1 (5 bases). Germline V CDR1 and CDR2: SGHRS, YFSETQ. This CDR3 contains 17 residues. The germline V and J ends were trimmed by 1 base and 3 bases, with 19 bases remaining between them. CDR3 DNA: TGCGCCAGCAGCTTGAACTTAATGGCGTCAGGGTACACTGAAGCTTTCTTT. The encoded protein is CASSLNLMASGYTEAFF.

CDR3 nucleotide sequence: TGTGCCAGCAGCTCCTACTACGAGCAGTACTTC. It is translated as CASSSYYEQYF. This chain joins TRBV5-5 and TRBJ2-7; D is unclear. Trimming pared 3 bases from V and 3 bases from J, leaving 4 bases between. In germline, CDR1 is SGHKS, CDR2 YYEKEE (reference sequence). The CDR3 is 11 residues long. Based on the CDR3 plus reference TRBV5-5 and TRBJ2-7, the full variable domain is DAGVTQSPTHLIKTRGQQVTLRCSPISGHKSVSWYQQVLGQGPQFIFQYYEKEERGRGNFPDRFSARQFPNYSSELNVNALLLGDSALYLCASSSYYEQYFGPGTRLTVT.

V gene TRBV9 combines with J gene TRBJ1-1; TRBD1 matches 10 bases. The CDR3 length is 17 residues. The germline CDR1 and CDR2 sequences are SGDLS and YYNGEE. After removal of 3 bases from V and 4 bases from J, the junction contained 12 bases not matched to a gene. CDR3: CASSGLTATGGPTEAFF. Here the CDR3 DNA reads TGTGCCAGCAGCGGTCTTACAGCGACAGGGGGCCCCACTGAAGCTTTCTTT.

The chain joins TRBV6-1 to TRBJ1-1, with a possible D match to TRBD1 (6 bases). Germline V gives CDR1 MNHNS, CDR2 SASEGT. V shed 10 bases and J shed 0 bases, with 12 bases lying between them. The CDR3 consists of 13 residues. The CDR3 loop reads CATRQAMNTEAFF. DNA of the CDR3: TGTGCCACCCGACAGGCCATGAACACTGAAGCTTTCTTT.

The V gene is TRBV6-4, the J gene TRBJ2-5; TRBD1 is a possible D gene (6 bases). The CDR3 is 17 residues long. Trimming took 6 bases from V and 4 from J, leaving 24 bases between them. CDR1 and CDR2 from the germline V gene are MRHNA and SNTAGT. CDR3 DNA: TGTGCCAGCAGCGAACCAGCTGGACAGTCCCTGCGAGAGACCCAGTACTTC. It specifies CASSEPAGQSLRETQYF.